Each of the 23 T cell receptor beta chains below was sequenced from the same sample in a study of post-analysis software for immune sequencing data. Study findings and constraints: A handful of TRBV segments were significantly more frequent in patients than in controls. TRBV5-6, TRBV5-1 and TRBV20-1 were among these segments.

The library was made from cDNA and included unique molecular identifiers. MiXCR was run by TCRdb on the PCR reads, yielding one entry per CDR3 protein. This table holds a few hundred thousand distinct CDR3 sequences, 45% found once. The antigens of these receptors remain unknown. The specimen sequenced was blood. The source of these receptors is a girl aged 10 to 17 with multiple sclerosis.

This clonotype was observed a handful of times. The chain couples TRBV12-3 or TRBV12-4 to TRBJ2-7; D might be TRBD1 or TRBD2, each matching 5 bases. The CDR3 totals 13 residues. V dropped 6 bases and J dropped 2 bases, with 11 bases sitting between them. CDR3 protein: CASRGTAAYEQYF. As DNA, the CDR3 is TGTGCCAGCAGGGGGACGGCAGCCTACGAGCAGTACTTC.

The chain carries TRBV25-1 and TRBJ2-7; 9 nucleotides line up with TRBD1. CDR3 length equals 12 residues. The junction had 3 bases not matched to a gene; V was cut back by 6 bases and J by 6 bases. Looked up from germline, CDR1 is MGHDK and CDR2 is SYGVNS. The CDR3 here is CASRTGGSEQYF. The CDR3 DNA reads as TGTGCCAGCAGGACAGGGGGTAGCGAGCAGTACTTC.

This sequence joins TRBV9 and TRBJ2-6, with 7 bases fitting TRBD2. The CDR3 has 16 residues. CDR1 is SGDLS and CDR2 is YYNGEE in the germline V gene. V shed 3 bases, J shed 0 bases, and the junction held 3 bases outside the gene matches. The CDR3, as DNA: TGTGCCAGCAGCGCCCGGGGGGTCTCTGGGGCCAACGTCCTGACTTTC. Translation: CASSARGVSGANVLTF.

This clonotype came up a few times. The chain carries TRBV6-5 and TRBJ2-3; D uncertain. Between the trimmed V and J ends, which lost 6 bases and 5 bases, there was a span of 6 bases. This CDR3 comprises 11 residues. Germline CDR1 reads MNHEY; CDR2 reads SVGAGI. CDR3 DNA: TGTGCCAGCAGATTACTAGATACGCAGTATTTT. Protein product: CASRLLDTQYF.

This clonotype was detected a few times. This sequence joins TRBV20-1 and TRBJ2-5; TRBD2 matches at 12 bases. The CDR3 runs to 19 residues. Germline CDR1 is DFQATT and CDR2 is SNEGSKA (reference sequence). The ends lost 0 bases at V and 2 bases at J; junction bases unmatched: 13. The CDR3 DNA follows: TGCAGTGCTAGAGATACTTGGCTAGCGGGAGGGGTGGGGCAAGAGACCCAGTACTTC. This codes for CSARDTWLAGGVGQETQYF.

V is TRBV7-2 and J is TRBJ2-7, with 11 bases aligning to TRBD1. The germline gives CDR1 SGHTA, CDR2 FQGNSA. This CDR3 spans 16 amino acids. V was clipped by 6 bases and J by 3 bases; unmatched bases: 10. The CDR3 sequence: CASSSDRGLEVYEQYF. The CDR3, as DNA: TGTGCCAGCAGTTCGGACAGGGGGCTCGAAGTCTACGAGCAGTACTTC.

The chain uses TRBV4-2 and TRBJ2-7; 9 nucleotides match TRBD1. The CDR3 is made up of 16 amino acids. Trimming took 0 bases from V and 2 from J; bases not matched to a gene: 5. The germline V gene has CDR1 LGHNA and CDR2 YNFKEQ. CDR3 protein: CASSQDPRTGAYEQYF. The CDR3 DNA reads as TGTGCCAGCAGCCAAGATCCGAGGACAGGGGCCTACGAGCAGTACTTC.

This rearrangement joins TRBV11-2 to TRBJ2-5; D is possibly TRBD1 (7 bases). This CDR3 is 15 amino acids long. The germline V gene encodes CDR1 SGHAT and CDR2 FQNNGV. Trimming pared 1 base from V and 11 bases from J, leaving 20 bases between. CDR3 loop: CASSLAGGRVNQQYF. Here the CDR3 DNA reads TGTGCCAGCAGCTTAGCAGGGGGGCGCGTGAATCAGCAGTACTTC. Drawing the rest from reference TRBV11-2 and TRBJ2-5, the complete variable domain is EAGVAQSPRYKIIEKRQSVAFWCNPISGHATLYWYQQILGQGPKLLIQFQNNGVVDDSQLPKDRFSAERLKGVDSTLKIQPAKLEDSAVYLCASSLAGGRVNQQYFGPGTRLLVL.

Details on this clonotype: One end of the junction varies from germline; a read error may be responsible. The chain is built from TRBV15 and TRBJ2-7, with TRBD2 matching over 9 bases. The CDR3 covers 16 residues. The germline V gene encodes CDR1 LNHNV and CDR2 YYDKDF (reference sequence). The CDR3 protein is CAISGVPSGGSYEQYF. The CDR3 region has the DNA TGTGCCATCAGCGGCGTCCCGAGCGGGGGGTCCTACGAGCAGTACTTC.

V and J are TRBV10-3 and TRBJ2-7, with 8 bases identical to TRBD2. V dropped 3 bases and J dropped 5; count of bases not matched to a gene: 9. Germline CDR1 is ENHRY and CDR2 is SYGVKD. The CDR3 has 15 residues. The CDR3: CAISDLAGTVDEQYF. The CDR3 nucleotides read TGTGCCATCAGTGACCTAGCGGGTACAGTAGACGAGCAGTACTTC.

CDR3 sequence: CATSEWSSNQPQHF. The CDR3 DNA is TGTGCCACCAGTGAGTGGAGTAGCAATCAGCCCCAGCATTTT. This chain joins TRBV24-1 and TRBJ1-5; D remains ambiguous. The CDR3 has 14 amino acids. CDR1 and CDR2 (germline): KGHDR, SFDVKD. V gave up 4 bases and J gave up 0 bases, with 6 bases separating them.

The rearrangement joins TRBV29-1 to TRBJ2-3; 10 positions agree with TRBD2. The CDR3 covers 15 residues. The V gene's germline CDR1 is SQVTM and CDR2 ANQGSEA. Germline trimming cut 4 bases from V and 6 bases from J; bases unmatched to any gene: 10. The CDR3 DNA sequence: TGCAGCGTTGGTAGTCGAAGCGGGAGGGCCGATACGCAGTATTTT. Protein product: CSVGSRSGRADTQYF.

In this sample, this clonotype turned up many times. This rearrangement joins TRBV7-9 to TRBJ2-7, with unresolved D. Trimming shortened V by 4 bases and J by 2 bases, and 18 bases separated the two germline ends. The CDR3 loop spans 16 amino acids. Germline assignment: CDR1 SEHNR and CDR2 FQNEAQ (reference sequence). CDR3 sequence: CASSSIVHPDPYEQYF. DNA for the CDR3: TGTGCCAGCAGCTCAATAGTCCACCCCGATCCCTACGAGCAGTACTTC.

This clonotype was detected only a few times. The rearrangement uses TRBV28 and TRBJ2-1, with D perhaps TRBD2 (6 bases). The germline V gene has CDR1 MDHEN and CDR2 SYDVKM. Trimming shortened V by 6 bases and J by 6 bases, and 15 bases separated the two germline ends. This CDR3 contains 14 residues. CDR3 sequence reads: CASSTPGTPNEQFF. DNA for the CDR3: TGTGCCAGCAGCACACCCGGGACTCCCAATGAGCAGTTCTTC.

This clonotype was found a few times. The rearrangement joins TRBV7-2 to TRBJ1-5, with D possibly being TRBD1 (5 bases). Germline V gene data show CDR1 as SGHTA and CDR2 as FQGNSA. The CDR3 contains 15 residues. The V end lost 5 bases, the J end lost 1 base, and 12 bases lay between the germline ends. As DNA, the CDR3 is TGTGCCAGCAGCGCCGCGCAGGGAAGCAATCAGCCCCAGCATTTT. Translating it yields CASSAAQGSNQPQHF. Using reference TRBV7-2 and TRBJ1-5 for the parts outside the CDR3, the full variable domain is GAGVSQSPSNKVTEKGKDVELRCDPISGHTALYWYRQSLGQGLEFLIYFQGNSAPDKSGLPSDRFSAERTGGSVSTLTIQRTQQEDSAVYLCASSAAQGSNQPQHFGDGTRLSIL.

There are a few counts of this clonotype. V and J are TRBV7-6 and TRBJ2-1, with D tentatively TRBD2 (5 bases). CDR1 is SGHVS, CDR2 FNYEAQ, per germline. V was shortened by 5 bases and J by 2 bases, with 13 bases between the two germline ends. This CDR3 has 15 residues. The CDR3 DNA reads TGTGCCAGCAGCCCAGAGAGCGGCCCCTACAATGAGCAGTTCTTC. It specifies CASSPESGPYNEQFF.

The genes are TRBV4-1 and TRBJ1-1, with D unresolved. V was trimmed by 0 bases and J by 1 base, leaving 12 bases between them. Germline assignment: CDR1 MGHRA and CDR2 YSYEKL. CDR3 length: 16 residues. In DNA form, the CDR3 reads TGCGCCAGCAGCCAAGAAAAGCCGGGCAGGAACACTGAAGCTTTCTTT. The encoded protein is CASSQEKPGRNTEAFF.

This clonotype appeared a few times. This sequence joins TRBV7-2 and TRBJ2-3; 12 bases are a match to TRBD2. V shed 3 bases and J 1 base; nucleotides not matched to a gene: 8. This CDR3 is built from 18 residues. The germline V gene has CDR1 SGHTA and CDR2 FQGNSA. The CDR3 is CASSFSSGREGGTDTQYF. CDR3 nucleotide sequence: TGTGCCAGCAGCTTTTCTAGCGGGAGGGAAGGGGGCACAGATACGCAGTATTTT.

This chain joins TRBV25-1 and TRBJ2-7; 9 bases align to TRBD1. Germline CDR1 is MGHDK and CDR2 is SYGVNS. This CDR3 is 13 amino acids long. The V and J ends lost 8 bases and 1 base, in that order; junction bases with no gene match: 3. As DNA, the CDR3 is TGTGCCAGCCGGACAGGGGCGTCCTACGAGCAGTACTTC. Protein sequence: CASRTGASYEQYF.

The chain links TRBV7-9 to TRBJ1-2; 8 bases are shared with TRBD1. This CDR3 comprises 16 residues. CDR1 is SEHNR, CDR2 FQNEAQ, per germline (reference sequence). The trim removed 5 bases at V and 0 bases at J, leaving 8 bases unmatched. This chain's CDR3 is CASSAKGQGPNYGYTF. In nucleotides, the CDR3 is TGTGCCAGCAGCGCGAAAGGACAGGGCCCTAACTATGGCTACACCTTC.

The count of this clonotype is one. This chain uses TRBV11-2 with TRBJ2-2; 13 nucleotides match TRBD2. Germline-derived CDR1 and CDR2 are SGHAT and FQNNGV. The CDR3 spans 20 residues. The V segment lost 9 bases and the J segment 3 bases; nucleotides outside the gene matches: 19. CDR3 nucleotide sequence: TGTGCCAGTAACCCCTTGTGGACTAGCGGGAGCCGGGGTTACACCGGGGAGCTGTTTTTT. Protein: CASNPLWTSGSRGYTGELFF.

This sequence joins TRBV20-1 and TRBJ2-1; D may be TRBD1 or TRBD2 (5 bases each). The V end was cut by 1 base, the J end by 12 bases, with 19 bases between. This CDR3 contains 14 residues. CDR1 and CDR2 from the germline V gene are DFQATT and SNEGSKA (reference sequence). This chain's CDR3 is CSARVGTAVGGQFF. CDR3 nucleotides: TGCAGTGCTAGAGTGGGGACGGCCGTGGGTGGGCAGTTCTTC.

This clonotype was observed a handful of times. The rearrangement joins TRBV20-1 to TRBJ2-5; 7 bases map to TRBD2. The J call may be mistaken, given a closer DNA end match to TRBJ2-7. CDR3 size: 15 residues. The germline V gene has CDR1 DFQATT and CDR2 SNEGSKA (reference sequence). The CDR3 reads CSAPGRAQEPYEQYF. Here the CDR3 DNA reads TGCAGTGCTCCGGGGAGGGCGCAGGAACCCTACGAGCAGTACTTC.